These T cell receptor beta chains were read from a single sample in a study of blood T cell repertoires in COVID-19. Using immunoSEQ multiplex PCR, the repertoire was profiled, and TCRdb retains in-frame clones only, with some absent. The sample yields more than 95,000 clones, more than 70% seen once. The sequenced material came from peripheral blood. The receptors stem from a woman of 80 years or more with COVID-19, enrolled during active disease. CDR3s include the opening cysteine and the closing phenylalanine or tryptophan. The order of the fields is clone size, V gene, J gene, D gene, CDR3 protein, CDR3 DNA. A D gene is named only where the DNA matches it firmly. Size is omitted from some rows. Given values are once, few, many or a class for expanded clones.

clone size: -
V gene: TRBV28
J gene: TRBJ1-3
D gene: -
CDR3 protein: CASSLSGVAGNTIYF
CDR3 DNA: TGTGCCAGCAGTTTATCCGGGGTAGCCGGAAACACCATATATTTT

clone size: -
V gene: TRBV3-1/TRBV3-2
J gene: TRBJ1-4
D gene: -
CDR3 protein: CASSRLTDRDEKLFF
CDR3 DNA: TGTGCCAGCAGCCGCTTGACGGATCGGGATGAAAAACTGTTTTTT

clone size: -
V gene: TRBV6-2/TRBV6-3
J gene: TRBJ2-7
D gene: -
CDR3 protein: CASSYPGTYEQYF
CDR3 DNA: TGTGCCAGCAGTTACCCAGGGACCTACGAGCAGTACTTC

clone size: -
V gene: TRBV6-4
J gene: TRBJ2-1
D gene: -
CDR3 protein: CASSRGTEQFF
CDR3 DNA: TGTGCCAGCAGCCGGGGAACCGAGCAGTTCTTC

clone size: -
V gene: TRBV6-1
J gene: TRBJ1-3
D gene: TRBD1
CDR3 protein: CASSETGGSYGNTIYF
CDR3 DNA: TGTGCCAGCAGCGAAACAGGGGGTAGCTATGGAAACACCATATATTTT

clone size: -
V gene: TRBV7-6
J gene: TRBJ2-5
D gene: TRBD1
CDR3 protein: CASSLSGTAQETQYF
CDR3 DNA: TGTGCCAGCAGCTTATCCGGGACAGCTCAAGAGACCCAGTACTTC

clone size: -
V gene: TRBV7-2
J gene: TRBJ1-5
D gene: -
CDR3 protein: CASSSGNQPQHF
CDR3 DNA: TGTGCCAGCAGCTCCGGCAATCAGCCCCAGCATTTT

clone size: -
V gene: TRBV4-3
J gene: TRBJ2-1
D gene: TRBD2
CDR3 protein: CASSQDNTPAGGNNEQFF
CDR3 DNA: TGCGCCAGCAGCCAAGATAATACCCCAGCGGGAGGGAACAATGAGCAGTTCTTC

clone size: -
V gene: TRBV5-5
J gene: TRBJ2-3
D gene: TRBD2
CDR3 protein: CASSLELLATQYF
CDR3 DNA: TGTGCCAGCAGCTTGGAATTACTAGCGACGCAGTATTTT

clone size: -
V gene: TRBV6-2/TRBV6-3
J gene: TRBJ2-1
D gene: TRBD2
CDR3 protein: CASSYPGLAGNEQFF
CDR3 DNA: TGTGCCAGCAGTTACCCGGGACTAGCCGGCAATGAGCAGTTCTTC

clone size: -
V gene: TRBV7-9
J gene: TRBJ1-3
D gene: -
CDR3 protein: CASSLSGSGNTIYF
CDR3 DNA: TGTGCCAGCAGCTTATCAGGCTCTGGAAACACCATATATTTT

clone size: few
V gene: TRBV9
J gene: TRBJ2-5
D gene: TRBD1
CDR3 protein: CASSPAGGIQTQYF
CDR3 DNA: TGTGCCAGCAGCCCCGCAGGGGGCATACAGACCCAGTACTTC

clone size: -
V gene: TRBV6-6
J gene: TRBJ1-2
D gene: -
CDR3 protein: CASSYDSGKDGYTF
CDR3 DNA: TGTGCCAGCAGTTACGATTCGGGGAAAGATGGCTACACCTTC

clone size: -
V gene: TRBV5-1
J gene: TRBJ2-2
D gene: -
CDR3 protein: CASKVSTANTGELFF
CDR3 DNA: TGCGCCAGCAAGGTTTCGACTGCGAACACCGGGGAGCTGTTTTTT

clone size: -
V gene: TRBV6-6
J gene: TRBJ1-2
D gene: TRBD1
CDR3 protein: CASSYRQGIYGYTF
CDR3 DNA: TGTGCCAGCAGTTATCGACAGGGCATCTATGGCTACACCTTC

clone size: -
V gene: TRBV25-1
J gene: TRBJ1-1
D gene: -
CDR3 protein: CASSEYSGRNTEAFF
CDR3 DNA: TGTGCCAGCAGTGAATATAGCGGGCGGAACACTGAAGCTTTCTTT

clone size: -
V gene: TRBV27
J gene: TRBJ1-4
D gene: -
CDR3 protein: CASSFGGGGEKLFF
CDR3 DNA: TGTGCCAGCAGTTTCGGGGGAGGCGGTGAAAAACTGTTTTTT

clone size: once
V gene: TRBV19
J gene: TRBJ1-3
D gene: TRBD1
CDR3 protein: CASKQGATGNTIYF
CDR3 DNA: TGTGCCAGTAAACAGGGGGCGACTGGAAACACCATATATTTT

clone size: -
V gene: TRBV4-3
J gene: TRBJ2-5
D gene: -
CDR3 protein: CASSQSYGAAETQYF
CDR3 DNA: TGCGCCAGCAGCCAGTCGTATGGGGCGGCAGAGACCCAGTACTTC

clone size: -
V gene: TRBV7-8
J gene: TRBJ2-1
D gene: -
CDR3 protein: CASTRAGARGNNEQFF
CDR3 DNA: TGTGCCAGCACCAGAGCTGGGGCTAGGGGGAACAATGAGCAGTTCTTC

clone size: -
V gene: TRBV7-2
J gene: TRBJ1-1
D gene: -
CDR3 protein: CASRGRGDTEAFF
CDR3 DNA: TGTGCCAGCAGGGGTCGCGGGGACACTGAAGCTTTCTTT

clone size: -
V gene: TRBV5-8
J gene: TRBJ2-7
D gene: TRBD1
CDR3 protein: CASSLAGGASVEQYF
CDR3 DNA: TGTGCCAGCAGCTTGGCAGGGGGCGCCTCGGTCGAGCAGTACTTC

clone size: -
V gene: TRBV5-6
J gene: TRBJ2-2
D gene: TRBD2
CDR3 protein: CASSRLGLAAAVNTGELFF
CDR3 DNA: TGTGCCAGCAGCCGACTGGGACTAGCGGCCGCCGTGAACACCGGGGAGCTGTTTTTT

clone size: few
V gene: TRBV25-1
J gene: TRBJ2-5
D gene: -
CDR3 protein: CASSAGSGTQETQYF
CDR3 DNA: TGTGCCAGCAGTGCAGGCTCCGGGACTCAAGAGACCCAGTACTTC

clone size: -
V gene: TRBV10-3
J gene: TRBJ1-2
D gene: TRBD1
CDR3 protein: CAIGKGQGESYGYTF
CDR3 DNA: TGTGCCATCGGGAAAGGACAGGGAGAAAGCTATGGCTACACCTTC

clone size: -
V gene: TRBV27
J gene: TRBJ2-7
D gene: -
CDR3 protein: CASSLRDTGPYEQYF
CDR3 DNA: TGTGCCAGCAGTTTGAGGGACACAGGACCCTACGAGCAGTACTTC

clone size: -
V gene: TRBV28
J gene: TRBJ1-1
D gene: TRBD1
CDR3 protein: CASSFGQGMNTEAFF
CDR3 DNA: TGTGCCAGCAGTTTCGGACAGGGAATGAACACTGAAGCTTTCTTT

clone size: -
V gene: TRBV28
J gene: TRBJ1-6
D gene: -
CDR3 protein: CASSFQQGINSPLHF
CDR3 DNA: TGTGCCAGCAGTTTTCAGCAGGGGATAAATTCACCCCTCCACTTT

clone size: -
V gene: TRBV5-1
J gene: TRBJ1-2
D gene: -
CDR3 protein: CASSLGANYGYTF
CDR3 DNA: TGCGCCAGCAGCTTGGGAGCAAACTATGGCTACACCTTC

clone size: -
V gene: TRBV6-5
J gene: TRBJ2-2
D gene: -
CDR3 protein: CASFRTGNTGELFF
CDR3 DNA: TGTGCCAGCTTTCGCACGGGGAACACCGGGGAGCTGTTTTTT

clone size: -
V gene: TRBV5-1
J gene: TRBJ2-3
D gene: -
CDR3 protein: CASSLRGTGTDTQYF
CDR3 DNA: TGCGCCAGCAGCTTGAGGGGCACGGGCACAGATACGCAGTATTTT

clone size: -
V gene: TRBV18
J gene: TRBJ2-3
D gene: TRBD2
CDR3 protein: CASSTSGRAYGDTQYF
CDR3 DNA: TGTGCCAGCTCCACTAGCGGGAGGGCCTACGGAGATACGCAGTATTTT

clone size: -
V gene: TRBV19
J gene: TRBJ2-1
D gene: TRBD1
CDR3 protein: CASSPPGQGSSYNEQFF
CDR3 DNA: TGTGCCAGTAGTCCACCGGGACAGGGGAGCTCCTACAATGAGCAGTTCTTC

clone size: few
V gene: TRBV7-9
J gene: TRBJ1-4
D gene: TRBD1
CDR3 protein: CASSKRTGTLNEKLFF
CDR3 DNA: TGTGCCAGCAGCAAGCGGACAGGGACCCTTAATGAAAAACTGTTTTTT

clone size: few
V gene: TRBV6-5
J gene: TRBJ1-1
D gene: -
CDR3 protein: CASSLQKTGTEAFF
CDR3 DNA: TGTGCCAGCAGCCTTCAGAAGACAGGAACAGAAGCTTTCTTT

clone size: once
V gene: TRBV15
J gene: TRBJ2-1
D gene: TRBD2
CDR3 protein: CATSRGTSPDEQFF
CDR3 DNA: TGTGCCACCAGCAGGGGGACTAGCCCCGATGAGCAGTTCTTC

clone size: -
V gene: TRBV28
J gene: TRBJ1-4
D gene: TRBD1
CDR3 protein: CASRGPLGSGGDEKLFF
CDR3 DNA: TGTGCCAGCAGGGGGCCCTTAGGTTCAGGGGGAGATGAAAAACTGTTTTTT

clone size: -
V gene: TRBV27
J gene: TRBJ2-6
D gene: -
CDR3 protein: CASSSPLRVGANVLTF
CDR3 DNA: TGTGCCAGCAGTTCACCCCTCAGGGTTGGGGCCAACGTCCTGACTTTC

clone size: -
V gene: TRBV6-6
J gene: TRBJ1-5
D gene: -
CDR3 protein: CASRGDQPQHF
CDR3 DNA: TGTGCCAGCAGGGGAGATCAGCCCCAGCATTTT

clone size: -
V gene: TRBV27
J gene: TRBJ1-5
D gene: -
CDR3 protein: CASSIVRGGQPQHF
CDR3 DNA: TGTGCCAGCAGCATTGTTAGGGGGGGTCAGCCCCAGCATTTT

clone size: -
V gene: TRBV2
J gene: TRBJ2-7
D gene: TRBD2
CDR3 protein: CASSLAEGEQYF
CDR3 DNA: TGTGCCAGCAGTCTAGCGGAAGGCGAGCAGTACTTC

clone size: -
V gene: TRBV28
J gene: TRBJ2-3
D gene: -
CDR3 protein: CASSPPLGAQYF
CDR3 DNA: TGTGCCAGCAGTCCCCCTTTGGGAGCGCAGTATTTT

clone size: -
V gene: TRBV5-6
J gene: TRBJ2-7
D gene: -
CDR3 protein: CASTTRDTFYEQYF
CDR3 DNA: TGTGCCAGCACCACCCGGGACACCTTCTACGAGCAGTACTTC

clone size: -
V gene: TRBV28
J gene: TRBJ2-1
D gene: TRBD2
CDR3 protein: CASSPGLAPYNEQFF
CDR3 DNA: TGTGCCAGCAGCCCAGGACTAGCGCCCTACAATGAGCAGTTCTTC

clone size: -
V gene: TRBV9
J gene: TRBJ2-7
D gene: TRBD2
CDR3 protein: CASSVGGNAGGNYEQYF
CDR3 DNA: TGTGCCAGCAGCGTAGGGGGTAATGCGGGAGGTAACTACGAGCAGTACTTC

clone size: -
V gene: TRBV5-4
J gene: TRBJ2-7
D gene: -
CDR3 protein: CASSPGGGSSYEQYF
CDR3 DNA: TGTGCCAGCAGCCCGGGGGGCGGGAGTTCCTACGAGCAGTACTTC

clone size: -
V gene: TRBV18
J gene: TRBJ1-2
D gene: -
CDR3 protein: CASSPDSSRGYGYTF
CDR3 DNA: TGTGCCAGCTCACCGGACAGTTCAAGGGGATATGGCTACACCTTC

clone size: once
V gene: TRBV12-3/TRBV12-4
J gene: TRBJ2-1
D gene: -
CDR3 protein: CASRSRYEQFF
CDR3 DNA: TGTGCCAGCAGATCTAGATATGAGCAGTTCTTC

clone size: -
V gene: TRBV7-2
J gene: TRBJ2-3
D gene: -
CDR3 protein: CASSLSRGTDTQYF
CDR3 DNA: TGTGCCAGCAGCTTATCGCGGGGCACAGATACGCAGTATTTT

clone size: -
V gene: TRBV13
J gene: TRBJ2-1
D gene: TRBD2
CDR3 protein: CASSHSGLAAYSSYNEQFF
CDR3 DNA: TGTGCCAGCAGCCACTCGGGACTAGCGGCGTACAGCTCCTACAATGAGCAGTTCTTC